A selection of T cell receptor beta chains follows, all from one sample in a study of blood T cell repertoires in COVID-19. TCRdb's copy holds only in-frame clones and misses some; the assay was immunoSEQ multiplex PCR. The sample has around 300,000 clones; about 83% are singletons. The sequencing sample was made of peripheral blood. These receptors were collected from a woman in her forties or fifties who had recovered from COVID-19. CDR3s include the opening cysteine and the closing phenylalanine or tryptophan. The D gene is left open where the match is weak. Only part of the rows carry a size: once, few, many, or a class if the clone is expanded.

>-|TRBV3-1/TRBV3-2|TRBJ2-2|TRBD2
CASSQERPTSGRPRGTGELFF
TGTGCCAGCAGCCAAGAAAGACCTACTAGCGGGAGACCTCGGGGGACCGGGGAGCTGTTTTTT
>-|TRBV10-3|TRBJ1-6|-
CAISEGQNSYNSPLHF
TGTGCCATCAGTGAGGGACAGAACTCCTATAATTCACCCCTCCACTTT
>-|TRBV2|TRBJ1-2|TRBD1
CASSPRGQGNYGYTF
TGTGCCAGCAGCCCGAGGGGACAGGGGAACTATGGCTACACCTTC
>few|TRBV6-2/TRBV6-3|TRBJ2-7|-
CASSTRGRELSYEQYF
TGTGCCAGCAGCACCCGGGGGCGGGAGTTGTCCTACGAGCAGTACTTC
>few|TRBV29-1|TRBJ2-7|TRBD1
CSVPGQGVNEQYF
TGCAGCGTACCGGGACAGGGGGTCAACGAGCAGTACTTC
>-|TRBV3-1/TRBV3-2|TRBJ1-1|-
CASSPHQGTEAFF
TGTGCCAGCAGCCCGCACCAGGGAACCGAAGCTTTCTTT
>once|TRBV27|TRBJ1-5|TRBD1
CASSPGQGFGQPQHF
TGTGCCAGCAGTCCGGGACAGGGGTTCGGTCAGCCCCAGCATTTT
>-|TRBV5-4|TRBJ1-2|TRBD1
CASSVQGIGGYTF
TGTGCCAGCAGCGTACAGGGGATTGGTGGCTACACCTTC
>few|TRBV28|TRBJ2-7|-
CASSSYPYYEQYF
TGTGCCAGCAGTTCCTATCCGTACTACGAGCAGTACTTC
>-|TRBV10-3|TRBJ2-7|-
CAISDPGQTYEQYF
TGTGCCATCAGTGATCCTGGACAGACCTACGAGCAGTACTTC
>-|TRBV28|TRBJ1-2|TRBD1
CASSFTRGRWGYTF
TGTGCCAGCAGTTTTACCAGGGGGCGCTGGGGCTACACCTTC
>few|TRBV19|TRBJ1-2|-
CASSMYSGPNYGYTF
TGTGCCAGTAGTATGTACAGCGGACCTAACTATGGCTACACCTTC
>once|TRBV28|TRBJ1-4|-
CASSLAQGNEKLFF
TGTGCCAGCAGTTTAGCACAGGGTAATGAAAAACTGTTTTTT
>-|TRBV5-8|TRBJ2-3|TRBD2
CASSFGTSGVTDTQYF
TGTGCCAGCAGCTTTGGGACTAGCGGGGTCACAGATACGCAGTATTTT
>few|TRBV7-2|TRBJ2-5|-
CASSQGSTIQETQYF
TGTGCCAGCAGCCAGGGATCAACTATACAAGAGACCCAGTACTTC
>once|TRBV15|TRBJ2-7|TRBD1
CATSSDRGYEQYF
TGTGCCACCAGCAGTGACAGGGGCTACGAGCAGTACTTC
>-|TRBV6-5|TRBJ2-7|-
CASSYSSGGYEQYF
TGTGCCAGCAGTTACTCGAGCGGCGGCTACGAGCAGTACTTC
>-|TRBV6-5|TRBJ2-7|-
CASSSPGYEQYF
TGTGCCAGCAGTTCTCCAGGTTACGAGCAGTACTTC
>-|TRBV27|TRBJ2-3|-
CASSSPGGQYGIQYF
TGTGCCAGCAGTTCCCCTGGGGGACAATACGGTATTCAGTATTTT
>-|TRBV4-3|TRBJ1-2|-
CASSPGVRSTGNKHGYTF
TGCGCCAGCAGCCCAGGCGTCCGATCGACAGGAAATAAGCATGGCTACACCTTC
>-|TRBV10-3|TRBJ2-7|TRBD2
CAIRTTGGLAGGYEQYF
TGTGCCATCAGGACGACAGGGGGACTAGCGGGGGGCTACGAGCAGTACTTC
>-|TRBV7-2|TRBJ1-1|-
CASSFGGPVAFF
TGTGCCAGCAGCTTTGGAGGGCCGGTGGCTTTCTTT
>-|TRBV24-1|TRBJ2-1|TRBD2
CATSDPAGGRANEQFF
TGTGCCACCAGTGATCCGGCAGGCGGGAGGGCGAATGAGCAGTTCTTC
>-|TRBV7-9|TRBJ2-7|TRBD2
CASSLGLAGGFAYEQYF
TGTGCCAGCAGCTTAGGACTAGCGGGAGGGTTCGCCTACGAGCAGTACTTC
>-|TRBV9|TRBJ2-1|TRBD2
CASSVGLAGNGNEQFF
TGTGCCAGCAGCGTAGGGCTAGCGGGGAATGGCAATGAGCAGTTCTTC
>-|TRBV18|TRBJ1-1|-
CASSLQDNTEAFF
TGTGCCAGCTCACTACAGGACAACACTGAAGCTTTCTTT
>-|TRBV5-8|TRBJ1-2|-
CASSLPTVLYGYTF
TGTGCCAGCAGCTTACCAACAGTCCTCTATGGCTACACCTTC
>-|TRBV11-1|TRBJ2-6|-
CASGSRSGANVLTF
TGTGCCAGCGGTTCGCGGTCTGGGGCCAACGTCCTGACTTTC
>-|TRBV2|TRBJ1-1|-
CASSAGTPRGMNTEAFF
TGTGCCAGCAGTGCAGGGACACCTAGGGGGATGAACACTGAAGCTTTCTTT
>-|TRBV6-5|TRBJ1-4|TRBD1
CASSKDRGREKLFF
TGTGCCAGCAGCAAAGACAGGGGTCGGGAAAAACTGTTTTTT
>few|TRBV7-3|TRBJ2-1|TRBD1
CASSRDSLRGQFF
TGTGCCAGCAGCCGGGACAGCCTTAGGGGGCAGTTCTTC
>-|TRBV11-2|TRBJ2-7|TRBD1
CASSFTGVEQYF
TGTGCCAGCAGCTTCACAGGGGTCGAGCAGTACTTC
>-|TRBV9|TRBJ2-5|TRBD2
CASSVVPRGYLGETQYF
TGTGCCAGCAGCGTAGTCCCGCGGGGGTACCTCGGAGAGACCCAGTACTTC
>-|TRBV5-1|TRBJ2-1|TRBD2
CASSVPGLAGGEQFF
TGCGCCAGCAGCGTTCCGGGACTAGCGGGGGGAGAGCAGTTCTTC
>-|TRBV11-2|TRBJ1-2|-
CASSRTENYGYTF
TGTGCCAGCAGCCGTACCGAGAACTATGGCTACACCTTC
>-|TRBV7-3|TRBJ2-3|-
CASSFRGTDTQYF
TGTGCCAGCAGCTTTCGGGGCACAGATACGCAGTATTTT
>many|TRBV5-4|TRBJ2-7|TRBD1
CASSSGGQGSNEQYF
TGTGCCAGCAGCTCCGGGGGACAGGGCTCTAACGAGCAGTACTTC
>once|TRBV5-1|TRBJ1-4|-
CASSTSDSNEKLFF
TGCGCCAGCAGCACCTCAGACTCTAATGAAAAACTGTTTTTT
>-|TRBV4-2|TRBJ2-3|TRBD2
CASSRGLAGTDTQYF
TGTGCCAGCAGTCGCGGACTAGCGGGTACAGATACGCAGTATTTT
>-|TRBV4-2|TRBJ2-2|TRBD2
CASRRRGGNTGELFF
TGTGCCAGTCGACGGCGGGGGGGGAACACCGGGGAGCTGTTTTTT
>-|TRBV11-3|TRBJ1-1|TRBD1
CASSRDRGNTEAFF
TGTGCCAGCAGCCGGGACAGGGGGAACACTGAAGCTTTCTTT
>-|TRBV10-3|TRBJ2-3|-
CATQAIGTDTQYF
TGTGCCACCCAAGCTATAGGCACAGATACGCAGTATTTT
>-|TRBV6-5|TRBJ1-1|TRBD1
CASSSTGGPSAEAFF
TGTGCCAGCAGCTCAACAGGGGGCCCATCGGCTGAAGCTTTCTTT
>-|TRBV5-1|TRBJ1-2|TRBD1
CASRRGTVPNYGYTF
TGCGCCAGCAGGAGAGGGACAGTTCCTAACTATGGCTACACCTTC
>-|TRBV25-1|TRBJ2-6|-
CASSAGSSGANVLTF
TGTGCCAGCAGTGCAGGGTCCTCTGGGGCCAACGTCCTGACTTTC
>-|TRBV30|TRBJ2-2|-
CAWSARVGELFF
TGTGCCTGGAGCGCCCGGGTCGGGGAGCTGTTTTTT
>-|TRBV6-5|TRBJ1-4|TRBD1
CASSPGGKTNEKLFF
TGTGCCAGCAGTCCAGGGGGGAAAACTAATGAAAAACTGTTTTTT
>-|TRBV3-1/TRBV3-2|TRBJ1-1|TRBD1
CASSRTGTGNTEAFF
TGTGCCAGCAGCCGGACCGGGACAGGGAACACTGAAGCTTTCTTT
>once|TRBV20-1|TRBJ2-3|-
CSAGVDTQYF
TGCAGTGCCGGGGTAGATACGCAGTATTTT
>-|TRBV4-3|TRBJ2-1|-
CASSKEGPTDPYNEQFF
TGCGCCAGCAGTAAGGAGGGGCCAACCGACCCCTACAATGAGCAGTTCTTC
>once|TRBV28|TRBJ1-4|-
CASSLREQGFEKLFF
TGTGCCAGCAGCTTACGTGAACAGGGTTTTGAAAAACTGTTTTTT
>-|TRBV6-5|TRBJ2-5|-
CASSSPLTGKETQYF
TGTGCCAGCAGTTCCCCCCTGACTGGTAAAGAGACCCAGTACTTC
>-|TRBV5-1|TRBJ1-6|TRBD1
CASSLGQGYPLHF
TGCGCCAGCAGCTTAGGACAGGGTTATCCCCTCCACTTT
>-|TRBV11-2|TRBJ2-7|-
CASSLDSSYEQYF
TGTGCCAGCAGCTTGGACAGCTCCTACGAGCAGTACTTC
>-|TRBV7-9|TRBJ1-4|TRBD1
CASSTGQGYEKLFF
TGTGCCAGCAGCACGGGACAGGGGTATGAAAAACTGTTTTTT
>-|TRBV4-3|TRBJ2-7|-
CASSQVPPRGSYEQYF
TGCGCCAGCAGCCAAGTCCCCCCCCGGGGCTCCTACGAGCAGTACTTC
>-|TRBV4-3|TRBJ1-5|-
CASSQDLGGFDNQPQHF
TGCGCCAGCAGCCAAGACCTAGGAGGGTTTGACAATCAGCCCCAGCATTTT